The 18 T cell receptor beta chains in this list originate from one sample, sequenced in a study of T cell responses to AZD1222 COVID-19 vaccine. Here immunoSEQ multiplex PCR was the method, and the copy in TCRdb shows in-frame clones only, minus some. This sample has about 140,000 clones, with over 90% found just once. The material sequenced was peripheral blood, taken 28 days after the second AZD1222 dose. The receptors originated from an adult who received the AZD1222 COVID-19 vaccine.

This clone has a single count. J is TRBJ2-1 and V is TRBV7-9; 7 bases line up with TRBD2. Germline V lookup: CDR1 SEHNR, CDR2 FQNEAQ (reference sequence). CDR3 length: 15 residues. J was trimmed by 6 bases and V by 4 bases; bases with no gene match: 9. DNA for the CDR3: TGTGCCAGCAGCTGGGGGAGGGGAGTCGGCAATGAGCAGTTCTTC. Translating gives CASSWGRGVGNEQFF.

This rearrangement joins TRBV6-5 to TRBJ1-1, with TRBD1 as a possible D gene (5 bases). Germline V gene sequence: CDR1 MNHEY, CDR2 SVGAGI. V was pared by 6 bases and J by 6 bases, with 8 bases between. This CDR3 spans 11 amino acids. The CDR3 sequence is CASRKTAEAFF. The DNA of the CDR3 is TGTGCCAGCAGGAAGACAGCTGAAGCTTTCTTT.

The chain recombines TRBV19 with TRBJ2-2; 14 bases are a match to TRBD2. Per germline, CDR1 LNHDA and CDR2 SQIVND (reference sequence). The V gene end was trimmed by 2 bases and the J gene end by 7 bases; junction bases not matched to a gene: 3. The CDR3 is 16 residues long. CDR3 sequence (DNA): TGTGCCAGTAGTATATGGACTAGCGGGAGGTTCGGGGAGCTGTTTTTT. Translating it yields CASSIWTSGRFGELFF.

The gene calls are TRBV5-1 and TRBJ1-2; D possibly corresponds to TRBD1 (6 bases). The CDR3 consists of 15 residues. V was clipped by 2 bases and J by 2 bases, with 13 bases between them. CDR1 is SGHRS and CDR2 is YFSETQ in the germline V gene. The CDR3 DNA is TGCGCCAGCAGCTTCAGTATTCAGGGGAACTATGGCTACACCTTC. Amino acids: CASSFSIQGNYGYTF.

The chain couples TRBV27 to TRBJ2-5; 14 bases map to TRBD2. The CDR3 has 20 residues. The trim removed 8 bases at V and 2 bases at J, leaving 19 bases unmatched. Germline CDR1 reads MNHEY; CDR2 reads SMNVEV (reference sequence). CDR3 region: CASPGDHPGLAGDMQETQYF. DNA for the CDR3: TGTGCCAGCCCGGGGGATCATCCGGGACTAGCGGGAGACATGCAAGAGACCCAGTACTTC.

This clone was recorded once. The chain couples TRBV9 to TRBJ1-2; the D is unclear. V gave up 3 bases and J gave up 7 bases, with 16 bases separating them. Germline CDR1 and CDR2: SGDLS and YYNGEE. The CDR3 contains 14 residues. CDR3: CASSGGVGNGGYTF. CDR3 in DNA: TGTGCCAGCAGCGGTGGAGTAGGGAATGGTGGCTACACCTTC. Full variable domain (rest looked up from reference TRBV9 and TRBJ1-2): DSGVTQTPKHLITATGQRVTLRCSPRSGDLSVYWYQQSLDQGLQFLIQYYNGEERAKGNILERFSAQQFPDLHSELNLSSLELGDSALYFCASSGGVGNGGYTFGSGTRLTVV.

The genes are TRBV6-5 and TRBJ2-2; 7 bases map to TRBD1. Germline V gives CDR1 MNHEY, CDR2 SVGAGI. J was trimmed by 5 bases and V by 5 bases; bases with no gene match: 2. The CDR3 is made up of 13 amino acids. DNA for the CDR3: TGTGCCAGCAGTAGGGACAGTACCGGGGAGCTGTTTTTT. Encoded protein: CASSRDSTGELFF.

V is TRBV10-3 and J is TRBJ1-1, with D hard to call. CDR3 length equals 15 residues. The V end lost 2 bases, the J end lost 1 base, and 11 bases lay between the germline ends. Germline loops: CDR1 ENHRY, CDR2 SYGVKD. Here the CDR3 reads CAISEARTTNTEAFF. CDR3 sequence (DNA): TGTGCCATCAGTGAGGCGAGGACGACGAACACTGAAGCTTTCTTT.

Only one count was recorded for this clone. V and J are TRBV24-1 and TRBJ2-6; D gene unclear. Deletions cut 9 bases from V and 9 bases from J, with 14 bases between. CDR3 length equals 13 residues. The V gene's germline CDR1 is KGHDR and CDR2 SFDVKD. CDR3 residues: CATAEPGHNVLTF. The DNA of the CDR3 is TGTGCCACCGCGGAACCGGGTCACAACGTCCTGACTTTC.

This chain connects TRBV5-8 to TRBJ2-3; D is possibly TRBD1 or TRBD2 (6 bases each). Germline lookup yields CDR1 SGHTS and CDR2 YDEGEE. The V end lost 5 bases, the J end lost 2 bases, and 21 bases lay between the germline ends. CDR3 length equals 17 residues. The CDR3 loop is CASRGSSRDKFTDTQYF. DNA for the CDR3: TGTGCCAGCAGGGGGTCATCGCGGGACAAATTCACAGATACGCAGTATTTT.

The V and J genes are TRBV27 and TRBJ2-7; 9 bases map to TRBD1. The trim removed 5 bases at V and 6 bases at J, leaving 2 bases unmatched. The germline V gene has CDR1 MNHEY and CDR2 SMNVEV (reference sequence). The CDR3 runs 12 residues. CDR3 sequence reads: CASSHRGREQYF. Here the CDR3 DNA reads TGTGCCAGCAGTCACAGGGGGCGCGAGCAGTACTTC.

This rearrangement joins TRBV10-3 to TRBJ2-3; D unclear. Between the trimmed V and J ends, which lost 4 bases and 0 bases, there was a span of 8 bases. Germline lookup yields CDR1 ENHRY and CDR2 SYGVKD. The CDR3 contains 14 residues. The CDR3 sequence: CAISGLISTDTQYF. CDR3 bases: TGTGCCATCAGTGGGCTGATTAGCACAGATACGCAGTATTTT.

V gene TRBV14 combines with J gene TRBJ1-2; D is ambiguous. There are 15 residues in the CDR3. V was shortened by 1 base and J by 10 bases, with 19 bases between the two germline ends. Per the germline V gene, CDR1 is SGHDN and CDR2 is FVKESK. CDR3 sequence (DNA): TGTGCCAGCAGCCAAGGACGGCTTCGGAAGGATTCCTACACCTTC. This codes for CASSQGRLRKDSYTF.

This sequence joins TRBV7-2 and TRBJ1-4; 10 bases fit TRBD1. Germline V gene sequence: CDR1 SGHTA, CDR2 FQGNSA. Trimming cost V 5 bases and J 12 bases; bases outside gene matches: 9. CDR3 length equals 14 residues. The CDR3 reads CASSSGQGGAELFF. CDR3 nucleotide sequence: TGTGCCAGCAGCAGCGGACAGGGGGGTGCGGAACTGTTTTTT.

The chain carries TRBV5-5 and TRBJ1-5; 8 nucleotides agree with TRBD1. CDR1 is SGHKS and CDR2 is YYEKEE in the germline V gene (reference sequence). The V gene end was trimmed by 2 bases and the J gene end by 7 bases; junction bases not matched to a gene: 5. This CDR3 contains 14 residues. This CDR3 is CASSLGQGFQPQHF. The CDR3 coding sequence is TGTGCCAGCAGCTTAGGACAGGGTTTCCAGCCCCAGCATTTT.

The chain combines TRBV7-2 with TRBJ1-6; a weak D match, TRBD1 (5 bases). Germline values: CDR1 SGHTA, CDR2 FQGNSA. The CDR3 runs 15 residues. V lost 0 bases, J lost 7 bases, and 10 bases lay in between. The CDR3 region is CASSLAREGNSPLHF. As DNA, the CDR3 is TGTGCCAGCAGCTTAGCCCGAGAGGGGAATTCACCCCTCCACTTT.

This clone has a single count. CDR3 sequence reads: CASSIERSYSNQPQHF. The DNA of the CDR3 is TGTGCCAGTAGTATAGAACGGTCTTATAGCAATCAGCCCCAGCATTTT. This chain uses TRBV19 with TRBJ1-5; D is uncertain. The length of the CDR3 is 16 residues. The V end lost 0 bases, the J end lost 0 bases, and 9 bases lay between the germline ends. Germline V lookup: CDR1 LNHDA, CDR2 SQIVND (reference sequence).

This rearrangement joins TRBV6-1 to TRBJ1-2; the D gene is possibly TRBD1 (6 bases). Germline loops: CDR1 MNHNS, CDR2 SASEGT. This CDR3 comprises 15 residues. The V gene lost 2 bases and the J gene lost 8 bases, with 18 bases spanning the gap. The CDR3 bases are TGTGCCAGCAGTGAAATGAGGGGGGTAGGGGGAGGCTACACCTTC. This gives the protein CASSEMRGVGGGYTF.